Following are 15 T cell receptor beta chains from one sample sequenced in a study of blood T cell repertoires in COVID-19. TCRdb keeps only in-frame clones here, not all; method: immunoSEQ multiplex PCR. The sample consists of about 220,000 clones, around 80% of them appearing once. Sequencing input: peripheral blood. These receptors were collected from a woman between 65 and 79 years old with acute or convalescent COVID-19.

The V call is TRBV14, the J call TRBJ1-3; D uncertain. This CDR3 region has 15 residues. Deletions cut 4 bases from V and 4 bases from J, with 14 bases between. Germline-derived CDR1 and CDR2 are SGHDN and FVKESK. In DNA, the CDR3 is TGTGCCAGCAGCCCCCTCGGGGAGCGCGGAAACACCATATATTTT. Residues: CASSPLGERGNTIYF. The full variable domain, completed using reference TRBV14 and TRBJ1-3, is EAGVTQFPSHSVIEKGQTVTLRCDPISGHDNLYWYRRVMGKEIKFLLHFVKESKQDESGMPNNRFLAERTGGTYSTLKVQPAELEDSGVYFCASSPLGERGNTIYFGEGSWLTVV.

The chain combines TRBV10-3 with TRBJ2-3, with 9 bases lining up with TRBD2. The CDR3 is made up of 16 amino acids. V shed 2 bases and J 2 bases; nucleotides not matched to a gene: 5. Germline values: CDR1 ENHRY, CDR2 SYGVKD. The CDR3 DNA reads TGTGCCATCAGTGAGGGAAGCGGGGGGTTCACAGATACGCAGTATTTT. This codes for CAISEGSGGFTDTQYF.

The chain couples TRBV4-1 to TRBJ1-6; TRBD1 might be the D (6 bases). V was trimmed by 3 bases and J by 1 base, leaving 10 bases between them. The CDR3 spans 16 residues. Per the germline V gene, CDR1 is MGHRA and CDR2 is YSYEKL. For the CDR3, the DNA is TGCGCCAGCAGCCAGGGGGCGAGGTCCTATAATTCACCCCTCCACTTT. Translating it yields CASSQGARSYNSPLHF.

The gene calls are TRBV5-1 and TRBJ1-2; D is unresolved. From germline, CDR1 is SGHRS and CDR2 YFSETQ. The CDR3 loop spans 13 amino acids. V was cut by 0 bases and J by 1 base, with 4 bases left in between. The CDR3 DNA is TGCGCCAGCAGCTTGGACAGTAACTATGGCTACACCTTC. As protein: CASSLDSNYGYTF.

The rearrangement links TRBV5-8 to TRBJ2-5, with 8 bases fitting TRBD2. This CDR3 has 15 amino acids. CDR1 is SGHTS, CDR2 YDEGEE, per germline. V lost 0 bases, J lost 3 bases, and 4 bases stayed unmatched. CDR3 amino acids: CASSLGSGGKETQYF. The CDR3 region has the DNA TGTGCCAGCAGCTTGGGGTCGGGGGGGAAAGAGACCCAGTACTTC.

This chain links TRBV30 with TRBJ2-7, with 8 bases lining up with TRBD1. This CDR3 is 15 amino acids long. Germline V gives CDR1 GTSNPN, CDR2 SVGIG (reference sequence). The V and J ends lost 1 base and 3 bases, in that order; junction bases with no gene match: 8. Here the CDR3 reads CAWSGGRDRSYEQYF. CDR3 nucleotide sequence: TGTGCCTGGAGTGGGGGTCGGGACAGGAGCTACGAGCAGTACTTC.

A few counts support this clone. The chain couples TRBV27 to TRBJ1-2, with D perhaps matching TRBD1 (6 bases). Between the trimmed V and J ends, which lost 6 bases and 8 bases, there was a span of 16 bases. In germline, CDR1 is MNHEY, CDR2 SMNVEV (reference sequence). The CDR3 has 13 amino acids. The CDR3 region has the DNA TGTGCCAGCAGGGAGTCGGGGGGCGGCGGCTACACCTTC. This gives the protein CASRESGGGGYTF.

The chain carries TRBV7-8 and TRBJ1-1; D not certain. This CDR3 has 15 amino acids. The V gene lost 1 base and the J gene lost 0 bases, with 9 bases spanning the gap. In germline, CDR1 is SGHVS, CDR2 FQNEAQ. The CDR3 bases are TGTGCCAGCAGCTTAGTGGCGGGGTTGAACACTGAAGCTTTCTTT. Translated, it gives CASSLVAGLNTEAFF.

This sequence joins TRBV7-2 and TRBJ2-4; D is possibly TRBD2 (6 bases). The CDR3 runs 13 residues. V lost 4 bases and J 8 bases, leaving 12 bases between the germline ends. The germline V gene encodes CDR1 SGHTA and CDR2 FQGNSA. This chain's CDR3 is CASSSILAYIQYF. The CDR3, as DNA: TGTGCCAGCAGCTCCATTCTAGCGTACATTCAGTACTTC.

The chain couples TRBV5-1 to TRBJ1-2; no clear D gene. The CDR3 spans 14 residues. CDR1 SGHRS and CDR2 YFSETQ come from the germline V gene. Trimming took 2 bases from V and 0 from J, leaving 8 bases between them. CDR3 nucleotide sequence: TGCGCCAGCAGCTTAGACGGGACTAACTATGGCTACACCTTC. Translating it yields CASSLDGTNYGYTF.

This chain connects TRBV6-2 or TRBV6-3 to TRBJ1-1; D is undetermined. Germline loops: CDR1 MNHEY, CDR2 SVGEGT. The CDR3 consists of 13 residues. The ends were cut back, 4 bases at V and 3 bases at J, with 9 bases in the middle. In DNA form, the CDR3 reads TGTGCCAGCAGTTCCAGCGGGTACACTGAAGCTTTCTTT. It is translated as CASSSSGYTEAFF.

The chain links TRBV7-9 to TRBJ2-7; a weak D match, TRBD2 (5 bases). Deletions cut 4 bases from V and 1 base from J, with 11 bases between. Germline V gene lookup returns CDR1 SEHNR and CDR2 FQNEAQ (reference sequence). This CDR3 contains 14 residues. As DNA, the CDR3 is TGTGCCAGCAGCTCTACGGCGGGTTCCTACGAGCAGTACTTC. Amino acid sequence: CASSSTAGSYEQYF.

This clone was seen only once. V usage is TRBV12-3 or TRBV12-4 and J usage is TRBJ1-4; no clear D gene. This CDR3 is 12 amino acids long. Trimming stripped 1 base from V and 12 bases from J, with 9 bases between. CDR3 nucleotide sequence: TGTGCCAGCAGTTTAGGGACTCTGGAACTGTTTTTT. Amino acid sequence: CASSLGTLELFF.

The CDR3 DNA reads as TGTGCCAGCAGTGAAAGCCCTAGCTTAACCTACAATGAGCAGTTCTTC. Amino acid sequence: CASSESPSLTYNEQFF. This sequence joins TRBV2 and TRBJ2-1; tentative D call: TRBD2 (5 bases). This CDR3 spans 16 amino acids. The germline V gene has CDR1 SNHLY and CDR2 FYNNEI. Deletions cut 2 bases from V and 2 bases from J, with 13 bases between.

The CDR3: CASTMGLAGGPIGTQYF. CDR3 sequence (DNA): TGTGCCAGTACGATGGGACTAGCGGGGGGGCCGATCGGTACGCAGTATTTT. This sequence joins TRBV19 and TRBJ2-3, with 16 positions matching TRBD2. V shed 7 bases, J shed 8 bases, and the junction held 12 bases outside the gene matches. CDR3 length: 17 amino acids. Germline-derived CDR1 and CDR2 are LNHDA and SQIVND (reference sequence).